The clone carrying this TCR beta chain was counted ten times or more. The antigen remains unidentified. The data stem from a study of T-cell reconstitution after alpha-beta-depleted transplantation in children. Molecular barcoding with unique molecular identifiers was used for the TCRbeta library. One entry per CDR3 protein results from TCRdb running MiXCR on the PCR reads. This table holds 200,000 to 250,000 distinct CDR3 sequences, roughly 8.2% found once. Study-wide findings and caveats: Alpha-beta T cells about two months after transplant reportedly derived from several hundred expanded graft clones.

V gave up 0 bases and J gave up 1 base, with 11 bases separating them. Per the germline V gene, CDR1 is SGDLS and CDR2 is YYNGEE. This CDR3 is built from 15 residues. The receptor's source is a male patient under 18 who had a stem cell transplant for acute lymphoblastic leukemia, so the T cells may come from the graft donor. The material sequenced was PBMCs, mostly from graft donor cells, taken 180 days after TCRalphabeta/CD19-depleted stem cell transplant. This chain links TRBV9 with TRBJ2-7; no reliable D call. The CDR3 spells CASSVGAQRSYEQYF. CDR3 nucleotide sequence: TGTGCCAGCAGCGTAGGAGCCCAGAGGTCCTACGAGCAGTACTTC. Filled out from reference TRBV9 and TRBJ2-7, the complete variable domain reads DSGVTQTPKHLITATGQRVTLRCSPRSGDLSVYWYQQSLDQGLQFLIQYYNGEERAKGNILERFSAQQFPDLHSELNLSSLELGDSALYFCASSVGAQRSYEQYFGPGTRLTVT.